This T cell receptor beta chain was obtained from a study of beta chain features in type 1 diabetes. Study background: Examined across all samples were 90 million to 130 million sorted cells. Study-level points and caveats: Moderate but significant shortening of TCRB CDR3s was recorded in all four CD4+ subsets from Type 1 diabetes patients. For patients and controls alike, PCR might favor shorter templates to the same degree. Individuals with type 1 diabetes displayed fewer insertions and more deletions at VDJ junctions.

Germline V gene lookup returns CDR1 MNHEY and CDR2 SVGAGI. Trimming left V 7 bases short and J 2 bases short, with 11 bases between. This CDR3 region has 13 residues. The sequenced template was cDNA made from the entire isolated RNA. Reads from naive, central memory and regulatory T cell samples averaged around 3.5 million. TCRdb's table, derived via immunoSEQ multiplex PCR, lists solely in-frame clones and lacks some. The sample records more than 250,000 clones, around 20% being singletons. In the case of this clone: The antigen remains undetermined.

Sequencing was performed on naive CD4+ T cells from blood. The TCR was taken from a woman aged 40-49 years with type 1 diabetes. This chain uses TRBV6-5 with TRBJ1-2; no clear D gene. The CDR3 sequence: CASTPTPNYGYTF. CDR3 coding DNA: TGTGCCAGCACCCCGACTCCAAACTATGGCTACACCTTC.